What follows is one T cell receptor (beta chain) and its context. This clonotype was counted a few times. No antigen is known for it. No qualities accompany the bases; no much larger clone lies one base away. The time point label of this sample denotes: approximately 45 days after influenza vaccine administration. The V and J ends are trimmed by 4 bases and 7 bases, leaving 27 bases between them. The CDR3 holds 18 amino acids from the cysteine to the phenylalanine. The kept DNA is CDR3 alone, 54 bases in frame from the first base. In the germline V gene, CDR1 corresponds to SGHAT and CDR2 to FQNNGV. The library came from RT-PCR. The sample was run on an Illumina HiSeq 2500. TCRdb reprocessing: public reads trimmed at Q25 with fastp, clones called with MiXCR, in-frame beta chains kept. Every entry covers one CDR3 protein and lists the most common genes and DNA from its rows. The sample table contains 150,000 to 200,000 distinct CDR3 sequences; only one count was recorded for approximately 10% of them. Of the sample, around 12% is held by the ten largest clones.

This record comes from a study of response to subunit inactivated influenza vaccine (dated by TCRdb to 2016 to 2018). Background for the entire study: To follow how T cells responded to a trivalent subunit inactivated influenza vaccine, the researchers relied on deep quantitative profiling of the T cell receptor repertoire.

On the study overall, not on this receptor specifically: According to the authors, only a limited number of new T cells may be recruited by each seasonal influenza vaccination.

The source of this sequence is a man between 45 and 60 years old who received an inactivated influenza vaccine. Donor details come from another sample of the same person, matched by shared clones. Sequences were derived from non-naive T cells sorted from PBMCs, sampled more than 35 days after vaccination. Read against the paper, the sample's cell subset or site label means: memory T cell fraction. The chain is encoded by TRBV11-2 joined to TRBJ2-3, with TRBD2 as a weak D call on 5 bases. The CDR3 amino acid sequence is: CASSSSGLLSTPSYTQYF. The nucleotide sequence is TGTGCCAGCAGCTCCTCCGGACTCTTATCTACCCCCTCATATACGCAGTATTTT.